The rows below give T cell receptor beta chains drawn from one sample of a study of T cells after yellow fever vaccination. TCRdb used MiXCR to reprocess the 5' RACE reads, holding one entry per CDR3 protein. The sample contains 400,000 or so distinct CDR3 sequences, 9.5% to 13% of which appear only once. Sequencing used PBMCs, obtained on the day of the first yellow fever vaccination. The receptor set was obtained from a man aged 18 to 29 who received the YFV17D yellow fever vaccine. Each CDR3 is given with its conserved first and last residue. The D gene is left open where the match is weak. The size field is filled for only some rows; it gives once, few, many or a size class.

v_call,j_call,clone_size,d_call,cdr3_nt,cdr3_aa
TRBV12-3/TRBV12-4,TRBJ2-2,many,TRBD1,TGTGCCAGCAGGGGACAGGGGGCATTTGGCGGGGAGCTGTTTTTT,CASRGQGAFGGELFF
TRBV7-3,TRBJ2-1,few,TRBD2,TGTGCCAGCAGCTGGGCGGGGGGGTTGAATGAGCAGTTCTTC,CASSWAGGLNEQFF
TRBV5-5,TRBJ2-3,.,.,TGTGCCAGCAGCTTTTCGTGGACAAAAGAAACAGATACGCAGTATTTT,CASSFSWTKETDTQYF
TRBV25-1,TRBJ2-7,many,.,TGTGCCAGCAGTTTCCCGGGGTCCTACGAGCAGTACTTC,CASSFPGSYEQYF
TRBV10-3,TRBJ1-3,.,.,TGTGCCATCAGTGAGTCGCCGGGCCACTCTGGAAACACCATATATTTT,CAISESPGHSGNTIYF
TRBV12-3/TRBV12-4,TRBJ2-7,few,.,TGTGCCAGCAGCCTCAGACACGTGGAAGAGCAGTACTTC,CASSLRHVEEQYF
TRBV7-6,TRBJ2-7,few,.,TGTGCCAGCAGCTTAGGGGGGGGGCAAACCTACGAGCAGTACTTC,CASSLGGGQTYEQYF
TRBV12-3/TRBV12-4,TRBJ1-2,few,.,TGTGCCAGCAGTTTAGCGACAGACTTCACCAACTATGGCTACACCTTC,CASSLATDFTNYGYTF
TRBV19,TRBJ2-2,many,TRBD1,TGTGCCAGTAGTTGGACAGGGAACACCGGGGAGCTGTTTTTT,CASSWTGNTGELFF
TRBV18,TRBJ2-1,.,TRBD2,TGTGCCAGCTCACCCTCCCCCTATCTAGCGGGGGACGGGAATGAGCAGTTCTTC,CASSPSPYLAGDGNEQFF
TRBV5-1,TRBJ1-1,few,.,TGCGCCAGCACCTTGGGACCGCAGGTCGGCACTGAAGCTTTCTTT,CASTLGPQVGTEAFF
TRBV5-1,TRBJ2-5,few,.,TGCGCCAGCAGCGAGGGGACCTCGTACCAAGAGACCCAGTACTTC,CASSEGTSYQETQYF
TRBV5-1,TRBJ2-5,.,TRBD1,TGCGCCAGCAGCCTCGGGACAGCGGTTCAAGAGACCCAGTACTTC,CASSLGTAVQETQYF
TRBV7-9,TRBJ1-2,few,.,TGTGCCAGCAGCCTCCCGGGGGGATATTATGGCTACACCTTC,CASSLPGGYYGYTF
TRBV5-1,TRBJ2-3,many,.,TGCGCCAGCAGCCGGGACCAAGGCAGATCAGATACGCAGTATTTT,CASSRDQGRSDTQYF
TRBV11-2,TRBJ1-5,.,TRBD1,TGTGCCAGCAGCTTAAATGGGCAGGGGGCTAGTGGCAATCAGCCCCAGCATTTT,CASSLNGQGASGNQPQHF
TRBV7-6,TRBJ2-7,many,.,TGTGGGACCGTGTGGGTGGGTTATGCGGGGCAGTACTTC,CGTVWVGYAGQYF
TRBV7-2,TRBJ1-6,.,.,TGTACCAGCAGCTTATTTGTGGATAGCTCCTATAATTCACCCCTCCACTTT,CTSSLFVDSSYNSPLHF
TRBV20-1,TRBJ2-5,few,TRBD2,TGCAGTGTTCCGGCGGGGGGCCAGCGGGAGACCCAGTACTTC,CSVPAGGQRETQYF
TRBV19,TRBJ1-5,once,TRBD1,TGTGCCAGTAGAGGGGACAGCTTTAATCAGCCCCAGCATTTT,CASRGDSFNQPQHF
TRBV11-2,TRBJ2-2,few,.,TGTGCCAGCAGCTCACCCCACCGACAGGGCGGGGATTCAAGTTACCGGGAGCTGTTTTTT,CASSSPHRQGGDSSYRELFF
TRBV7-2,TRBJ2-5,.,.,TGTGCCAGCAGCCCGTACAATGAAGAGACCCAGTACTTC,CASSPYNEETQYF
TRBV5-1,TRBJ2-5,few,TRBD2,TGCGCCAGCAGCTCACGAAGCGGGGAGATGACCCAGTACTTC,CASSSRSGEMTQYF
TRBV9,TRBJ2-3,few,.,TGTGCCAGTAGCCCAGGGGGAGGCACGCAGTATTTT,CASSPGGGTQYF
TRBV7-2,TRBJ2-5,.,.,TGTGCCAGCAGCTTAGTCTTCGGGGAATTGCTCCTTGGTGCCCAGTACTTC,CASSLVFGELLLGAQYF
TRBV25-1,TRBJ2-2,.,.,TGTGCCAGCAGTGATGGGACAAGCTACACCGGGGAGCTGTTTTTT,CASSDGTSYTGELFF
TRBV5-1,TRBJ1-4,.,.,TGCGCCAGCAGCTCAGGGACGGCAACTAATGAAAAACTGTTTTTT,CASSSGTATNEKLFF
TRBV7-6,TRBJ2-3,few,TRBD2,TGTGCCAGCAGTCGGACTAGCGGTCTTACTAGCACAGATACGCAGTATTTT,CASSRTSGLTSTDTQYF
TRBV25-1,TRBJ1-1,.,.,TGTGCCAGCAGTGAACCCGGCAGGGTGGGGACTGAAGCTTTCTTT,CASSEPGRVGTEAFF